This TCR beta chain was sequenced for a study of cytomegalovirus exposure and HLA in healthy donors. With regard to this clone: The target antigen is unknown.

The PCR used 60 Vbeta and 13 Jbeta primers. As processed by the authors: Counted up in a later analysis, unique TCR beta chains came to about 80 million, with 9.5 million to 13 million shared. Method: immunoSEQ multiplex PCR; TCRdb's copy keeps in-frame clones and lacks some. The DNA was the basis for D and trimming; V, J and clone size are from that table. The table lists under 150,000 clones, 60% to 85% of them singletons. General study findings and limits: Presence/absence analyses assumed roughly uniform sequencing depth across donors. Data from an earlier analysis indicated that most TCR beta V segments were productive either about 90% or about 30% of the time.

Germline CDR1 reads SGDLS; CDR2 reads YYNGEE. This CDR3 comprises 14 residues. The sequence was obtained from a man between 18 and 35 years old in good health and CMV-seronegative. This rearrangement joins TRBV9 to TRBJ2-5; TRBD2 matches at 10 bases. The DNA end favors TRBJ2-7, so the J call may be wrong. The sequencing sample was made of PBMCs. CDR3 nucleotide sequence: TGTGCCAGCAGCGCGAGCGGGGGGGCCTACGAGCAGTACTTC. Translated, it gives CASSASGGAYEQYF.